Each of the 18 T cell receptor beta chains below was sequenced from the same sample in a study of cytomegalovirus exposure and HLA in healthy donors. The primer mix had 60 Vbeta and 13 Jbeta primers. Assay used: immunoSEQ multiplex PCR; TCRdb lists only in-frame clones, some missing. The table records about 110,000 clones, about four fifths of them present only once. The material sequenced was PBMCs. The receptors were gathered from a man aged 25-45 years in good health and CMV-seropositive.

The rearrangement joins TRBV10-3 to TRBJ2-7, with D maybe TRBD1 (6 bases). Looked up from germline, CDR1 is ENHRY and CDR2 is SYGVKD. Trimming left V 5 bases short and J 0 bases short, with 17 bases between. The CDR3 sequence is 16 residues long. CDR3 sequence reads: CAISFEGGPFSYEQYF. For the CDR3, the DNA is TGTGCCATCAGTTTCGAAGGGGGTCCCTTCTCCTACGAGCAGTACTTC.

This chain joins TRBV10-3 and TRBJ1-1, with TRBD1 identical over 10 bases. Trimming removed 6 bases from V and 0 bases from J; junction bases left unmatched: 10. The CDR3 covers 17 residues. CDR1 is ENHRY and CDR2 is SYGVKD in the germline V gene. CDR3 sequence: CAIRGTGASVLNTEAFF. As DNA, the CDR3 is TGTGCCATCAGAGGGACAGGGGCATCAGTTTTGAACACTGAAGCTTTCTTT.

The chain joins TRBV5-5 to TRBJ2-2; D perhaps matches TRBD1 (5 bases). The length of the CDR3 is 14 residues. Germline CDR1 SGHKS, CDR2 YYEKEE (reference sequence). V shed 5 bases and J shed 1 base, with 9 bases lying between them. The CDR3: CASRPGQNTGELFF. The CDR3, as DNA: TGTGCCAGCAGGCCAGGACAGAACACCGGGGAGCTGTTTTTT.

CDR3 region: CASSLGHNQPQHF. As DNA, the CDR3 is TGTGCCAGCAGCCTAGGACATAATCAGCCCCAGCATTTT. V is TRBV6-4 and J is TRBJ1-5; D might be TRBD1 (5 bases). CDR1 is MRHNA, CDR2 SNTAGT, per germline. V dropped 6 bases and J dropped 4 bases, with 10 bases sitting between them. CDR3 length: 13 residues.

The V and J genes are TRBV7-8 and TRBJ1-1, with D possibly matching TRBD1 (6 bases). This CDR3 is built from 12 residues. Germline V gene lookup returns CDR1 SGHVS and CDR2 FQNEAQ. Trimming pared 7 bases from V and 3 bases from J, leaving 9 bases between. CDR3 region: CASTKGDTEAFF. DNA of the CDR3: TGTGCCAGCACGAAGGGGGACACTGAAGCTTTCTTT.

The rearrangement links TRBV7-2 to TRBJ2-3; 7 positions match TRBD1. There are 14 residues in the CDR3. Trimming cost V 0 bases and J 6 bases; bases outside gene matches: 3. Germline-derived CDR1 and CDR2 are SGHTA and FQGNSA. The CDR3 spells CASSLAGGVDTQYF. In DNA, the CDR3 is TGTGCCAGCAGCTTAGCAGGGGGCGTCGATACGCAGTATTTT.

The chain combines TRBV6-1 with TRBJ1-1; no clear D. V gave up 6 bases and J gave up 4 bases, with 12 bases separating them. Per germline, CDR1 MNHNS and CDR2 SASEGT. The CDR3 spans 13 residues. CDR3 residues: CASRDQVTTEAFF. The CDR3, as DNA: TGTGCCAGCAGAGACCAGGTCACCACTGAAGCTTTCTTT.

This clone has more than one count but fewer than ten. The chain employs TRBV18 and TRBJ1-1; D is perhaps TRBD1 (5 bases). The CDR3 consists of 13 residues. V was pared by 2 bases and J by 7 bases, with 11 bases between. Germline loops: CDR1 KGHSH, CDR2 LQKENI. CDR3: CASSPIQGGEAFF. In nucleotides, the CDR3 is TGTGCCAGCTCACCAATCCAGGGTGGTGAAGCTTTCTTT.

About this clone itself: Other DNA sequences in the sample encode the same CDR3. The V gene is TRBV5-1, the J gene TRBJ1-1; 7 bases agree with TRBD1. V was clipped by 0 bases and J by 1 base; unmatched bases: 0. The CDR3 length is 14 residues. Germline values: CDR1 SGHRS, CDR2 YFSETQ. The CDR3 spells CASSLDRGNTEAFF. CDR3 sequence (DNA): TGCGCCAGCAGCTTGGACAGGGGGAACACTGAAGCTTTCTTT. The variable domain in full, with the rest retrieved from reference TRBV5-1 and TRBJ1-1, is KAGVTQTPRYLIKTRGQQVTLSCSPISGHRSVSWYQQTPGQGLQFLFEYFSETQRNKGNFPGRFSGRQFSNSRSEMNVSTLELGDSALYLCASSLDRGNTEAFFGQGTRLTVV.

Concerning this clone: Relative to the germline gene, one junction end is altered; a read error may explain this. The chain combines TRBV7-9 with TRBJ1-2, with 10 positions matching TRBD1. This CDR3 is built from 16 residues. CDR1 and CDR2 (germline): SEHNR, FQNEAQ (reference sequence). The CDR3 is CSSSVPLTGTGARYTF. The CDR3 region has the DNA TGTTCCAGCAGCGTTCCTCTAACCGGGACAGGGGCACGCTACACCTTC.

On this clone: The junction departs from germline at one end; a sequencing error may be responsible. The chain employs TRBV7-9 and TRBJ1-4, with TRBD1 as a possible D gene (5 bases). CDR3 length: 15 amino acids. The V gene's germline CDR1 is SEHNR and CDR2 FQNEAQ (reference sequence). Here the CDR3 reads CSSSPLDRPNEKLFF. The CDR3 region has the DNA TGTTCCAGCAGCCCCCTCGACAGACCTAATGAAAAACTGTTTTTT. The full variable domain, with the rest looked up from reference TRBV7-9 and TRBJ1-4, is DTGVSQNPRHKITKRGQNVTFRCDPISEHNRLYWYRQTLGQGPEFLTYFQNEAQLEKSRLLSDRFSAERPKGSFSTLEIQRTEQGDSAMYLCSSSPLDRPNEKLFFGSGTQLSVL.

The chain combines TRBV7-9 with TRBJ2-1, with D unclear. Germline CDR1 reads SEHNR; CDR2 reads FQNEAQ (reference sequence). V gave up 1 base and J gave up 5 bases, with 6 bases separating them. The CDR3 has 13 residues. CDR3 DNA sequence: TGTGCCAGCAGCTTAGTGGCGGACAATGAGCAGTTCTTC. As protein: CASSLVADNEQFF.

This clone was detected once. The rearrangement uses TRBV19 and TRBJ2-7; D gene uncertain. The CDR3 has 15 residues. CDR1 and CDR2 (germline): LNHDA, SQIVND (reference sequence). Trimming left V 7 bases short and J 0 bases short, with 16 bases between. As DNA, the CDR3 is TGTGCCAGTAAACCCCAAGACATATCCTCCTACGAGCAGTACTTC. Translation: CASKPQDISSYEQYF.

V and J are TRBV5-4 and TRBJ2-7, with 12 positions matching TRBD2. V trimming: 6 bases; J trimming: 7 bases; junction bases outside the gene matches: 5. Germline V gene data show CDR1 as SGHNT and CDR2 as YYREEE (reference sequence). The CDR3 consists of 13 residues. CDR3 sequence: CASMPSGGGEQYF. The CDR3 DNA follows: TGTGCCAGCATGCCTAGCGGGGGGGGAGAGCAGTACTTC. Complete variable domain (other parts from reference TRBV5-4 and TRBJ2-7): ETGVTQSPTHLIKTRGQQVTLRCSSQSGHNTVSWYQQALGQGPQFIFQYYREEENGRGNFPPRFSGLQFPNYSSELNVNALELDDSALYLCASMPSGGGEQYFGPGTRLTVT.

The chain employs TRBV19 and TRBJ1-1; D is perhaps TRBD1 (6 bases). V was cut by 6 bases and J by 6 bases, with 14 bases left in between. This CDR3 is 13 amino acids long. Germline CDR1 LNHDA, CDR2 SQIVND (reference sequence). CDR3 in amino acids: CASRPGAFSEAFF. CDR3 in DNA: TGTGCCAGTAGGCCAGGGGCTTTCTCTGAAGCTTTCTTT.

The chain combines TRBV19 with TRBJ1-2; D is possibly TRBD1 (5 bases). The V gene's germline CDR1 is LNHDA and CDR2 SQIVND (reference sequence). V lost 7 bases and J 1 base, leaving 13 bases between the germline ends. This CDR3 has 14 amino acids. The CDR3 DNA follows: TGTGCCAGTATCCTCAGGACAAGTAACTATGGCTACACCTTC. As protein: CASILRTSNYGYTF.

This clone occurred once. The chain links TRBV5-1 to TRBJ1-4, with D possibly being TRBD1 (5 bases). V was pared by 0 bases and J by 2 bases, with 8 bases between. Germline assignment: CDR1 SGHRS and CDR2 YFSETQ. The CDR3 extends over 15 amino acids. The CDR3 DNA is TGCGCCAGCAGCTTGGATGGGGGGACTAATGAAAAACTGTTTTTT. The encoded protein is CASSLDGGTNEKLFF.

The chain uses TRBV5-1 and TRBJ2-3; 10 bases are shared with TRBD1. Unmatched junction bases numbered 7, after V lost 4 bases and J lost 2 bases. Germline values: CDR1 SGHRS, CDR2 YFSETQ. The CDR3 has 16 residues. The DNA of the CDR3 is TGCGCCAGCAGCCCTTTGACAGGGGGCATCACAGATACGCAGTATTTT. It specifies CASSPLTGGITDTQYF.